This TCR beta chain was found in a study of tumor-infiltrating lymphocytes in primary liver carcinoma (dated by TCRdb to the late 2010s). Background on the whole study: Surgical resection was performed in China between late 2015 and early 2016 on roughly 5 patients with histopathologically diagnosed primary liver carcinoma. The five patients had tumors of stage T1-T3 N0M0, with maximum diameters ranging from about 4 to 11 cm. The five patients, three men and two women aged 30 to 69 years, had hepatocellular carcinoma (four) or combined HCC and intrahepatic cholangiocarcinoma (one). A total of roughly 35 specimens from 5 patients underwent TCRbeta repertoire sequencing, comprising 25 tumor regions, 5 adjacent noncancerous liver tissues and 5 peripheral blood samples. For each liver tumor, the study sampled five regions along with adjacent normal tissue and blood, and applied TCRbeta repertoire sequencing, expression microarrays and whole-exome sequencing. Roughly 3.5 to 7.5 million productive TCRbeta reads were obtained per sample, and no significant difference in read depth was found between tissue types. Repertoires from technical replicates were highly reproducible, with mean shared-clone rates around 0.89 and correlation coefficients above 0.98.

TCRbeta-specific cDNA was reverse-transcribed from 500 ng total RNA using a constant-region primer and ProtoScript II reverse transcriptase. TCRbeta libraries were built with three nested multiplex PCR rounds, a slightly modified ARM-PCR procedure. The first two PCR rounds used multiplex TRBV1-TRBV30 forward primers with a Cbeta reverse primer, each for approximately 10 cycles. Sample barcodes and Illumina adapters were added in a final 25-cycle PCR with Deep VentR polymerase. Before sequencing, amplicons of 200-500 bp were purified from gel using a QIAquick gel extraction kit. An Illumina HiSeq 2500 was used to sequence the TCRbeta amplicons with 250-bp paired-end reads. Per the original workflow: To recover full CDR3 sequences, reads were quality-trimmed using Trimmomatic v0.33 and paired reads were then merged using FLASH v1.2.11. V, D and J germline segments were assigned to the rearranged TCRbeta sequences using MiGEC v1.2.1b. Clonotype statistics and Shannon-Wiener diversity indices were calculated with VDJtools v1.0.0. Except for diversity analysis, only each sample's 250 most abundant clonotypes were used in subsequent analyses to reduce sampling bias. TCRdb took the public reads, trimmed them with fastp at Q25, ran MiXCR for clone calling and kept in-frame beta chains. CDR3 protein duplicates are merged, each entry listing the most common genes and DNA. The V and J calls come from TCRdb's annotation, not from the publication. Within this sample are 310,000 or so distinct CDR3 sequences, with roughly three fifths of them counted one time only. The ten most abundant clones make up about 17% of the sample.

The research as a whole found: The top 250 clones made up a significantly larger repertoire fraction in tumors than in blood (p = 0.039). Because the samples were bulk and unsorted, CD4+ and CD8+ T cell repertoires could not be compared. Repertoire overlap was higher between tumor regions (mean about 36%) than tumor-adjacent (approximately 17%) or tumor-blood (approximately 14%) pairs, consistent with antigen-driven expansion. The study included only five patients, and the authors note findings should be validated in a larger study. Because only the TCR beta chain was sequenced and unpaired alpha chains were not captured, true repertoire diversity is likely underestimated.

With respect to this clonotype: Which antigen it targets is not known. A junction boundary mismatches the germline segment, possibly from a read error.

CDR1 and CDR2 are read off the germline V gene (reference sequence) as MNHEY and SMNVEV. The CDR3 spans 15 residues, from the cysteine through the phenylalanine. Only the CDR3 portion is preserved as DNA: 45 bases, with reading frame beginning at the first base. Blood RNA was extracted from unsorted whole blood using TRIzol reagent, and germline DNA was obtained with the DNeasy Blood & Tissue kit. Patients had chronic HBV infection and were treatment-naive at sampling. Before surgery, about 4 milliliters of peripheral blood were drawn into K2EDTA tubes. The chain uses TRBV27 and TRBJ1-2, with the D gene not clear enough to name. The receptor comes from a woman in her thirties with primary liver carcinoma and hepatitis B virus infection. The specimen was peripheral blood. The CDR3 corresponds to CVSSLSASNSGGYTF. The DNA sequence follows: TGTGTCAGCAGTTTATCGGCATCCAATTCCGGCGGCTACACCTTC.